This is a list of T cell receptor beta chains from one sample in a study of cytotoxic CD8 clonotypes in ibrutinib-treated CLL. Repertoires were generated with immunoSEQ multiplex PCR, while TCRdb's copy carries only in-frame clones and drops some. The sample yields over 95,000 clones, roughly 60% seen once. Material: PBMCs, obtained after 24 months of ibrutinib treatment. These receptors were obtained from a human donor with chronic lymphocytic leukemia. CDR3s include the opening cysteine and the closing phenylalanine or tryptophan. Fields, in order: CDR3 DNA, CDR3 protein, clone size, D gene, V gene, J gene. A D gene is named only where the DNA matches it firmly. Expanded clones get a size class; other rows say once, few or many, or leave the size out.

cdr3_nt: TGTGCCTGGAGCGGGGTGGTCACAGATACGCAGTATTTT; cdr3_aa: CAWSGVVTDTQYF; clone_size: NA; d_call: NA; v_call: TRBV30; j_call: TRBJ2-3
cdr3_nt: TGCGCCAGCAGACCTGCGGGTAATCGTCGAGAGACCCAGTACTTC; cdr3_aa: CASRPAGNRRETQYF; clone_size: NA; d_call: NA; v_call: TRBV5-1; j_call: TRBJ2-5
cdr3_nt: TGTGCCTGGAGCCCCTGGGGGGAGACCCAGTACTTC; cdr3_aa: CAWSPWGETQYF; clone_size: NA; d_call: NA; v_call: TRBV30; j_call: TRBJ2-5
cdr3_nt: TGTGCCTGGAGTCGGGGACATGGCAATCAGCCCCAGCATTTT; cdr3_aa: CAWSRGHGNQPQHF; clone_size: NA; d_call: NA; v_call: TRBV30; j_call: TRBJ1-5
cdr3_nt: TGTGCCAGCAGCTTGGACAGGAGAAACACCATATATTTT; cdr3_aa: CASSLDRRNTIYF; clone_size: few; d_call: NA; v_call: TRBV5-6; j_call: TRBJ1-3
cdr3_nt: TGTGCCAGCAGTTACTCGAGCGGGGACCTCTACGAGCAGTACTTC; cdr3_aa: CASSYSSGDLYEQYF; clone_size: few; d_call: TRBD2; v_call: TRBV6-6; j_call: TRBJ2-7
cdr3_nt: TGTGCCAGCAGCTTCTCCGGGGTAAGGGGCGAGCAGTACTTC; cdr3_aa: CASSFSGVRGEQYF; clone_size: few; d_call: NA; v_call: TRBV7-9; j_call: TRBJ2-7
cdr3_nt: TGTGCCTGGAGTCAAGGAGGGGGGAACGGCTATGGCTACACCTTC; cdr3_aa: CAWSQGGGNGYGYTF; clone_size: NA; d_call: NA; v_call: TRBV30; j_call: TRBJ1-2
cdr3_nt: TGTGCCAGCAGCCTCAGGGGTATTCAGCCCCAGCATTTT; cdr3_aa: CASSLRGIQPQHF; clone_size: NA; d_call: NA; v_call: TRBV7-8; j_call: TRBJ1-5
cdr3_nt: TGTGCCAGCAGCTTAGAGGGACAGAGTAACTATGGCTACACCTTC; cdr3_aa: CASSLEGQSNYGYTF; clone_size: many; d_call: TRBD1; v_call: TRBV7-2; j_call: TRBJ1-2